This record concerns one TCR beta chain sequence. No antigen is known for it. Base qualities are missing; no much larger clone stands one base away. Counted from cysteine to phenylalanine, this CDR3 has 13 amino acids. The retained sequence is limited to the CDR3, 39 bases, with the frame set at the first base. For CDR1 and CDR2, the germline V gene lists SNHLY and FYNNEI. This sample stems from a study of blood T cell repertoires in COVID-19 (dated by TCRdb to the early 2020s). For the study in its entirety: Collaborator samples came from the United States, Italy and Spain and covered acute and convalescent phases of COVID-19. Where HLA class I and class II types were available, the types were taken from metadata supplied by the sample provider, not from assay-based typing. A freely available public database, intended as a resource for researchers studying the immune response to SARS-CoV-2, is where the repertoires were released. The prospective study material was composed of cDNA or gDNA derived from T cells, B-cell-depleted T cells, or PBMCs. The sample metadata nearly always contained a de-identified subject ID, COVID-19 status, age in years and sex. Subjects who had been exposed to COVID-19, were actively infected with it, or had recovered from it provided the deeply sampled blood TCRbeta repertoires that made up the dataset. Samples were obtained from the ongoing ImmuneRACE study (first 160 participants) and from 1,254 subjects provided by 6 global collaborators. Results the study describes overall, beyond this receptor: The quantity of clinical and demographic metadata differed by source and by participant and was supplied without curation.

TCRbeta CDR3 regions were amplified from genomic DNA by means of the immunoSEQ Assay, a bias-controlled multiplex PCR. The authors' analysis ran thus. Within the assay, amplification of reference gene primers was used to estimate how many nucleated cells each sample contained. To quantify the absolute abundance of each unique TCRbeta CDR3 rearrangement, sequence reads were collapsed and filtered. For each sample, productive Simpson clonality was calculated as the square root of Simpson's diversity index over productive rearrangements. TCRdb holds this immuneACCESS table with in-frame rearrangements only. Some clones are missing; in checked studies, unresolved V genes explain under half, and the rest has no known cause. That table gives V, J and clone size, and the DNA gave D and trimming. The sample table holds under 120,000 clones, of which 75% to 90% were seen once. The top ten constitute 32% of the sample.

The collaborating institutions used their own protocols to collect whole blood in K2EDTA tubes. For TCRbeta analysis, collaborators shipped samples in one of three forms: frozen whole blood, isolated PBMCs, or DNA extracted from either of those sample types. What was sequenced was peripheral blood. This TCR was recovered from an elderly woman with acute or convalescent COVID-19. The chain is encoded by TRBV2 joined to TRBJ1-3; TRBD1 is perhaps the D gene, given 5 matching bases. CDR3 loop: CPAPRARRNTIYF. The nucleotide sequence reads as follows: TGTCCCGCCCCCAGGGCCCGACGAAACACCATATATTTT.